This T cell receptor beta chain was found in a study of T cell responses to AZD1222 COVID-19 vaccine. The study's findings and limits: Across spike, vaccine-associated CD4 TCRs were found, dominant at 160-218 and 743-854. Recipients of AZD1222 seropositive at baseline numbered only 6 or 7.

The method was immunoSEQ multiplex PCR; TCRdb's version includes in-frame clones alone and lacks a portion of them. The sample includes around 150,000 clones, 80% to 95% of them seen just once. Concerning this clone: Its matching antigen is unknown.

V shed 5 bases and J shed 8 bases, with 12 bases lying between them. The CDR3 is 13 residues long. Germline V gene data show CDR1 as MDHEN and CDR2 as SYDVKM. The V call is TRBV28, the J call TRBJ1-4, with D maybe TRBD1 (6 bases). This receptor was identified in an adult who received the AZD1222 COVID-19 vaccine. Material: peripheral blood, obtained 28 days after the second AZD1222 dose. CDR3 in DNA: TGTGCCAGCAGTCGGGGGGCGCGAGAAAAACTGTTTTTT. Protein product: CASSRGAREKLFF.